The clone carrying this T cell receptor beta chain has at least ten counts. These data are taken from a study of T-cell reconstitution after alpha-beta-depleted transplantation in children. Trimming pared 1 base from V and 8 bases from J, leaving 9 bases between. The V gene's germline CDR1 is SGHTA and CDR2 FQGNSA. This CDR3 is 13 amino acids long. Using unique molecular identifiers, the investigators prepared the TCRbeta library. TCRdb ran MiXCR on the PCR reads and lists one entry per CDR3 protein. The data hold about 72,000 distinct CDR3 sequences, with approximately 7.4% observed a single time. The sample consisted of PBMCs from the stem cell graft donor, taken from the stem cell graft. The V gene is TRBV7-2, the J gene TRBJ2-1, with D possibly TRBD2 on 6 matching bases. This clonotype originated in a human donor who donated a stem cell graft to a child with acute lymphoblastic leukemia. DNA for the CDR3: TGTGCCAGCAGCTTAGAAGCGGGCGATGAGCAGTTCTTC. Translation gives CASSLEAGDEQFF.